This record concerns one TCR beta chain sequence. Antigen: not known. The record originates from a study of CD8 T cells in ankylosing spondylitis. Notes on the study in general: Among TCR beta sequences, a motif of several highly homologous variants appeared characteristic of ankylosing spondylitis blood.

V was pared by 5 bases and J by 10 bases, with 18 bases between. Germline V lookup: CDR1 KGHSH, CDR2 LQKENI. This CDR3 is built from 14 residues. Using its own MiXCR run on the 5' RACE reads, TCRdb lists one record per CDR3 protein. Among around 770,000 distinct CDR3 sequences listed, roughly 10% were seen once. This TCR came from a male donor with ankylosing spondylitis. This chain links TRBV18 with TRBJ2-1; possible D gene TRBD2, 6 bases. What was sequenced was blood, either unsorted or a sorted T cell fraction (not recorded which). Here the CDR3 DNA reads TGTGCCAGCTCATCCTCCTCGAACGGGGGAGAGCAGTTCTTC. Encoded protein: CASSSSSNGGEQFF.